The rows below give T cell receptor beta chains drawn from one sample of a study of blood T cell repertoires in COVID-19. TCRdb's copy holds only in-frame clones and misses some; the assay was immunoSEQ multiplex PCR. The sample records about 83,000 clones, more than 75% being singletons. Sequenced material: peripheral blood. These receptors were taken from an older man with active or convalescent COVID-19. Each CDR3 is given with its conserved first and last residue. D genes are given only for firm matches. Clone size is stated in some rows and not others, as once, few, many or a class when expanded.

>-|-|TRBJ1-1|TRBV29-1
TGCAGCATAGCCCAGGGAGGGGCTGAAGCTTTCTTT
CSIAQGGAEAFF
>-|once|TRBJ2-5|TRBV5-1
TGCGCCAGCAGCTTGTGGGCGGGTCCCGAGACCCAGTACTTC
CASSLWAGPETQYF
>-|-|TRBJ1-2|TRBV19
TGTGCCAGTAGTATCCGTGAGGACTATGGCTACACCTTC
CASSIREDYGYTF
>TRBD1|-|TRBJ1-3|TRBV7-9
TGTGCCAGCAGCCCACCGGGACAGTTGGGAGGAAACACCATATATTTT
CASSPPGQLGGNTIYF
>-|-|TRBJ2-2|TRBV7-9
TGTGCCAGCAGCTTCGGGGGAACGAACACCGGGGAGCTGTTTTTT
CASSFGGTNTGELFF
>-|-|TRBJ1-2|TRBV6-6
TGTGCCAGCAGCCAGGACAGTGGCTATGGCTACACCTTC
CASSQDSGYGYTF
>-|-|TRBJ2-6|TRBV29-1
TGCAGCGTCTCAGTCTCTGGGGCCAACGTCCTGACTTTC
CSVSVSGANVLTF
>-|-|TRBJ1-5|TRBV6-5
TGTGCCAGCAGTTCGATCGGTCAGGGTCAGCCCCAGCATTTT
CASSSIGQGQPQHF
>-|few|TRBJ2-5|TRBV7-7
TGTGCTAGCAGCCCCGACAGGCGGTACCAAGAGACCCAGTACTTC
CASSPDRRYQETQYF
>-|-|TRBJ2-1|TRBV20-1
TGCAGTGCTAGTGGGGTCGGGGGATTTTTAGACGAGCAGTTCTTC
CSASGVGGFLDEQFF
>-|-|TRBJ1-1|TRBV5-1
TGCGCCAGCAGCTCCAGGAATAAGGGGACTGAAGCTTTCTTT
CASSSRNKGTEAFF
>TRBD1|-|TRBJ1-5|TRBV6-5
TGTGCCAGCAGTCAGGGGGCCGATCAGCCCCAGCATTTT
CASSQGADQPQHF
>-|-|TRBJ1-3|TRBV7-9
TGTGCCAGCAGCTTAGGGCGAACAGGCACCTCTGGAAACACCATATATTTT
CASSLGRTGTSGNTIYF
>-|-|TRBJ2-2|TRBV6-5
TGTGCCAGCAGGGCGGTACCGAACACCGGGGAGCTGTTTTTT
CASRAVPNTGELFF
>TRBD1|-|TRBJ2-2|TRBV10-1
TGCGCCAGCAGTGAGAACAGACTGGGACAGAGAAACACCGGGGAGCTGTTTTTT
CASSENRLGQRNTGELFF
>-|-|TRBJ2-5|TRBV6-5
TGTGCCAGCAGTTGGGACATAGCGAAGACCCAGTACTTC
CASSWDIAKTQYF
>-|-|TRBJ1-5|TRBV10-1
TGCGCCAGCAGTGACTTCAATCAGCCCCAGCATTTT
CASSDFNQPQHF
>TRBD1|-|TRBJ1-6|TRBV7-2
TGTGCCAGCAGCTCGGACAGGGTTTCACCCCTCCACTTT
CASSSDRVSPLHF
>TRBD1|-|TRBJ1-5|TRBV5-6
TGTGCCAGCAGCTTGTTTGGGGACAGGGGCAATCAGCCCCAGCATTTT
CASSLFGDRGNQPQHF
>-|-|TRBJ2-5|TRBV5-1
TGCGCCAGCGCCTCCTGGAGGGTGCAAGAGACCCAGTACTTC
CASASWRVQETQYF
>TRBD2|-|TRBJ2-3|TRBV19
TGTGCCAGTAGTATTTGGGCGGGAGCGGGCACAGATACGCAGTATTTT
CASSIWAGAGTDTQYF
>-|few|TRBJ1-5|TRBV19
TGTGCCAGTAAGCCGGACACCGGCAATCAGCCCCAGCATTTT
CASKPDTGNQPQHF
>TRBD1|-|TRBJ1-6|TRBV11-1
TGTGCCAGCAGCTACGGACAGGATAATTCACCCCTCCACTTT
CASSYGQDNSPLHF
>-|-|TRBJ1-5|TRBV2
TGTGCCAGCGGGCCGGGCGGGGGCAATCAGCCCCAGCATTTT
CASGPGGGNQPQHF
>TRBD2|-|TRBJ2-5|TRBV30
TGTGCCTGGTCCTTGGCGGGAGGCAAGACCCAGTACTTC
CAWSLAGGKTQYF
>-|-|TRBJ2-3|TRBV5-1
TGCGCCAGCAGAACGGGCGGGAGCACAGATACGCAGTATTTT
CASRTGGSTDTQYF
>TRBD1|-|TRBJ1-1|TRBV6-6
TGTGCCAGCAGTTACCCCGACAGGGGAGGTACTGAAGCTTTCTTT
CASSYPDRGGTEAFF
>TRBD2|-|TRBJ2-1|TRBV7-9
TGTGCCAGCAGCTTTTCTAGCGGATACAATGAGCAGTTCTTC
CASSFSSGYNEQFF
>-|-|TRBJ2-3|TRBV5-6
TGTGCCAGCAGCTTGCTCAATCCAGGGTCAGGAGATACGCAGTATTTT
CASSLLNPGSGDTQYF
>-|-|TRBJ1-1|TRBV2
TGTGCCAGCAGTGAAGCTCCAGGGACATGGGGCACTGAAGCTTTCTTT
CASSEAPGTWGTEAFF
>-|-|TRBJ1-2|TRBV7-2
TGTGCCAGCAGCTTAGAAGTGGAGCGGGGCAGCTCTCACTATGGCTACACCTTC
CASSLEVERGSSHYGYTF
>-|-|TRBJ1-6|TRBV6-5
TGTGCCAGCAGTTACTCGAACCGGGTGAATTCACCCCTCCACTTT
CASSYSNRVNSPLHF
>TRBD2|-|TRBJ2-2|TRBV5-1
TGCGCCAGCACCTGGCTTCCGGGGGGTACCGGGGAGCTGTTTTTT
CASTWLPGGTGELFF
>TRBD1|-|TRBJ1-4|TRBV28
TGTGCCAGCAGGATTCCGGGACAGGGGGCTGAAAAACTGTTTTTT
CASRIPGQGAEKLFF
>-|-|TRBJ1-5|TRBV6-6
TGTGCCAGCAGTCACTCGGAGCGACGAAATCAGCCCCAGCATTTT
CASSHSERRNQPQHF
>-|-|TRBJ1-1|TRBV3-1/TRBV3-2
TGTGCCAGCAGCCAAGGATCAACGGGGTCCACTGAAGCTTTCTTT
CASSQGSTGSTEAFF
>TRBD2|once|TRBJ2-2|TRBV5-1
TGCGCCAGCAGCGCAACTAGCGGGAGCGGCACCGGGGAGCTGTTTTTT
CASSATSGSGTGELFF
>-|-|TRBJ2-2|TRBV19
TGTGCCAGTAGTATTCTAGGGAACACCGGGGAGCTGTTTTTT
CASSILGNTGELFF
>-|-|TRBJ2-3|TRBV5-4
TGTGCCAGCAGCGTGGACCAAACAGACGGAGATACGCAGTATTTT
CASSVDQTDGDTQYF
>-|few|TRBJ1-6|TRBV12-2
-
CASRPFGGGSPLHF
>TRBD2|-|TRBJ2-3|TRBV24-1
TGTGCCACCGGGACTAGCGGGAGAGCGCACACAGATACGCAGTATTTT
CATGTSGRAHTDTQYF
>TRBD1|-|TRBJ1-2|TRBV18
TGTGCCAGCTCCCTAGGACAGGGCTATGGCTACACCTTC
CASSLGQGYGYTF
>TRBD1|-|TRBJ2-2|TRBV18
TGTGCCAGCGGCGGGACAGGGCGAAACACCGGGGAGCTGTTTTTT
CASGGTGRNTGELFF